This T cell receptor beta chain derives from a study of PD-L1 blockade in urothelial cancer. Whole-study context: Males with bladder-origin urothelial cancer constituted about 85% of the 29 patients. Patients' histories included 0 to 3 prior chemotherapy regimens. Whole-study results and caveats: Better survival was predicted when blood TCR clonality before treatment fell below the median.

Repertoires were generated with immunoSEQ multiplex PCR, while TCRdb's copy carries only in-frame clones and drops some. The table has roughly 130,000 clones, approximately 84% seen once. Details on this clone: Its antigen is currently unknown.

Time point of the sample: pretreatment peripheral blood. This material consisted of PBMCs, taken around atezolizumab (anti-PD-L1) treatment. This receptor was obtained from a man aged 45-60 years with urothelial cancer.

CDR3 DNA: TGTGCCAGCAGCCCACTTGTAACGACAGGGTGGGATGAAAAACTGTTTTTT. Protein product: CASSPLVTTGWDEKLFF. The chain recombines TRBV7-8 with TRBJ1-4; 7 bases match TRBD1. Germline loops: CDR1 SGHVS, CDR2 FQNEAQ. The length of the CDR3 is 17 residues. The V and J ends lost 5 bases and 6 bases, in that order; junction bases with no gene match: 15.